One T cell receptor (beta chain) is described in this entry. This clone's antigen is unknown. Base-call qualities are not available, and no considerably larger clone is one nucleotide away. The entire amount of isolated RNA was reverse transcribed using the High Capacity cDNA Reverse Transcription Kit, so the sequenced TCRB transcripts were expressed ones. Deep immunoSEQ sequencing was applied to naive, central memory and regulatory T cell samples, giving an average of around 4 million total reads per sample. After sorted cells were lysed in RLT buffer, RNA was extracted with DNase-treated RNeasy Micro or Mini kits, with the choice depending on cell number. To prevent cross-contamination, each cell subset was processed individually, whereas patient and healthy donor samples were processed jointly. The immunoSEQ multiplex PCR was used to amplify TCRB sequences from cDNA, yielding 87-bp fragments that span the CDR3 region. Sequencing of the amplicons was performed on the Illumina HiSeq platform. In the source study's methods: PCR bias was corrected computationally using synthetic template baselines, and reads within Hamming distance 2 were collapsed, with unmergeable singletons discarded. Reads were aligned against IMGT so that V, D and J genes, CDR3 length and insertions or deletions at six rearrangement sites could be assigned. Within each subset, clonotype counts were normalized to the number of sorted cells before true diversity and Gini coefficients were calculated with the tcR R package. Repertoire sharing was quantified using the overlap coefficient calculated on TCRB nucleotide sequences. As a proxy for the pre-selection repertoire, out-of-frame TCRB sequences from naive cells were analyzed. The table was pulled from immuneACCESS by TCRdb, which kept in-frame rearrangements only. Such tables lose some clones; where checked, under half of the loss comes from unresolved V genes, and the rest has no known cause. V and J calls and clone size are as listed in that table; D and trimming were resolved from the DNA. This sample comprises hundreds of thousands of clones, 11% of them detected only once. The ten largest clones capture around 0.018% of the sample.

The sample originates from a study of beta chain features in type 1 diabetes (dated by TCRdb to the late 2010s). About the investigation overall: Mean age, gender distribution, total cell number and subset yield were not different between patients and healthy donors. The study compared TCRB repertoires of sorted circulating CD4+ T cell subsets between recently diagnosed type 1 diabetes patients and matched healthy donors. A total of 90 million to 130 million sorted cells were examined across all samples, and a strong correlation was observed between cell number per subset and RNA yield. Whereas all 28 donors provided naive and central memory subsets, regulatory and stem cell-like memory subsets were isolated from just 8 patients and about 8 healthy donors.

A single peripheral blood draw of approximately 120 mL on average was collected from each donor into heparinised tubes. Using a panel that included CD45RO, CCR7, CD25, CD127, CD95 and CD27, naive, central memory, regulatory and stem cell-like memory CD4+ T cells were sorted on a BD FACSAria II. Every sorted population had a purity above 95%. PBMCs were isolated immediately by Lymphoprep density gradient centrifugation and stained directly without culture. So that batch effects would be minimized, each experiment stained and sorted samples in pairs, pairing one healthy donor with one patient. General findings and caveats noted by the study authors: In all four CD4+ subsets, TCRB CDR3 length was moderately but significantly shorter in type 1 diabetes patients. Sequencing cDNA rather than genomic DNA could over-represent highly expressing activated cells, although activation and CD3 levels did not differ between groups. PCR might favor shorter templates, but patient and control samples were amplified and corrected together, so any skew would affect both groups equally. Because small numbers of individuals were included in the HLA sub-analyses, any influence of HLA type on TCRB rearrangement was left unresolved. Fewer insertions and more nucleotide deletions at VDJ recombination sites were observed in patients with type 1 diabetes, implying thymic rearrangement abnormalities. Naive, central memory and regulatory TCRB repertoires appeared to be more similar among patients than among healthy donors.

The germline V gene specifies SGHTA as CDR1 and FQGNSA as CDR2. The junction carries 12 bases between V and J, which are trimmed by 4 bases and 2 bases respectively. The CDR3 measures 16 amino acids from cysteine to phenylalanine. Only the CDR3 DNA stays, 48 bases, in frame from base 1. This TCR was recovered from a man in his thirties or forties with type 1 diabetes. The rearranged segments are TRBV7-2 and TRBJ2-6; the D gene is perhaps TRBD1, on 5 matching bases. Specimen: naive CD4+ T cells from blood. The cell subset or site label for this specimen denotes: true naive CD4+ T cells. The CDR3 reads CASSSMGLPGANVLTF. The DNA is TGTGCCAGCAGCTCGATGGGGCTTCCTGGGGCCAACGTCCTGACTTTC.